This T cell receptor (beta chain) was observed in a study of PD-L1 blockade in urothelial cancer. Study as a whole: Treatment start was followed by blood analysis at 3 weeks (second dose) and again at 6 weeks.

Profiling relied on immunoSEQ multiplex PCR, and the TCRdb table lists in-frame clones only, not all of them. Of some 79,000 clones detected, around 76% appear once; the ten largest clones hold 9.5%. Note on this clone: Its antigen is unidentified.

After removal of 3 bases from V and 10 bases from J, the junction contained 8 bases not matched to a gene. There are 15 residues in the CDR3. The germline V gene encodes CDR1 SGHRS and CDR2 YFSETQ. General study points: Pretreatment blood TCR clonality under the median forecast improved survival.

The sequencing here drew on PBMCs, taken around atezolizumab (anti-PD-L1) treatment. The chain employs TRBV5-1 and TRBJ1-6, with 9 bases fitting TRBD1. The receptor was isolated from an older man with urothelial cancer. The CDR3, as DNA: TGCGCCAGCAGCTCGAGGGGACAGGGAGAATCACCCCTCCACTTT. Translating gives CASSSRGQGESPLHF.